These 18 T cell receptor beta chains came from one sample sequenced in a study of cytomegalovirus exposure and HLA in healthy donors. Here immunoSEQ multiplex PCR was the method, and the copy in TCRdb shows in-frame clones only, minus some. The sample consists of more than 95,000 clones, 88% of them appearing once. Sequencing was performed on PBMCs. These receptors all stem from a man aged 18 to 29 in good health and CMV-seronegative.

V gene TRBV11-2 combines with J gene TRBJ1-2; 9 bases are a match to TRBD1. Germline trimming cut 6 bases from V and 6 bases from J; bases unmatched to any gene: 14. CDR3 length: 16 residues. The germline gives CDR1 SGHAT, CDR2 FQNNGV. The CDR3 DNA is TGTGCCAGCAGTTTTTTCGGACAGGGGTTTCACGATGGCTACACCTTC. Translated, it gives CASSFFGQGFHDGYTF.

In DNA form, the CDR3 reads TGTGCCAGTCGGGGACTGGCGACTGCAACTAATGAAAAACTGTTTTTT. Protein: CASRGLATATNEKLFF. This chain joins TRBV19 and TRBJ1-4, with D perhaps matching TRBD1 (5 bases). Trimming removed 8 bases from V and 0 bases from J, with 16 bases in between. Germline lookup yields CDR1 LNHDA and CDR2 SQIVND (reference sequence). This CDR3 has 16 residues.

This sequence joins TRBV11-2 and TRBJ1-5; TRBD1 matches at 7 bases. The V and J ends lost 5 bases and 9 bases, in that order; junction bases with no gene match: 10. The CDR3 sequence is 14 residues long. Looked up from germline, CDR1 is SGHAT and CDR2 is FQNNGV. CDR3 DNA sequence: TGTGCCAGCAGCGATACAGGGGCGCCTTGGCCCCAGCATTTT. This encodes CASSDTGAPWPQHF.

The chain has TRBV28 and TRBJ1-1, with 7 bases that match TRBD1. Trimming removed 7 bases from V and 5 bases from J; junction bases left unmatched: 10. Germline CDR1 and CDR2: MDHEN and SYDVKM. CDR3 length equals 14 residues. CDR3 protein: CASTETGVKTEAFF. The CDR3 DNA reads as TGTGCCAGCACCGAAACAGGGGTTAAGACTGAAGCTTTCTTT.

V is TRBV7-2 and J is TRBJ1-6; D is perhaps TRBD1 (5 bases). Germline CDR1 is SGHTA and CDR2 is FQGNSA. The CDR3 covers 13 residues. Between the trimmed V and J ends, which lost 6 bases and 12 bases, there was a span of 15 bases. The CDR3 loop is CASSIQEFGPLHF. The CDR3 nucleotides read TGTGCCAGCAGTATACAGGAGTTCGGACCCCTCCACTTT.

V gene TRBV7-2 combines with J gene TRBJ1-2; tentative D call: TRBD1 (5 bases). The V end was cut by 0 bases, the J end by 6 bases, with 14 bases between. Germline CDR1 is SGHTA and CDR2 is FQGNSA. This CDR3 spans 15 amino acids. CDR3 sequence: CASSLAGPRLDGYTF. For the CDR3, the DNA is TGTGCCAGCAGCTTAGCGGGGCCAAGATTGGATGGCTACACCTTC.

The genes are TRBV6-5 and TRBJ1-4; no definite D call. Germline loops: CDR1 MNHEY, CDR2 SVGAGI. Trimming removed 5 bases at V and 11 bases at J, with 15 bases between. This CDR3 spans 13 amino acids. The CDR3 DNA sequence: TGTGCCAGCAGTCCGGAGGACGGACGGAAACTGTTTTTT. Its translation: CASSPEDGRKLFF.

This chain links TRBV27 with TRBJ2-3; 9 nucleotides match TRBD1. The V segment lost 8 bases and the J segment 2 bases; nucleotides outside the gene matches: 11. CDR3 length: 16 amino acids. Germline CDR1 reads MNHEY; CDR2 reads SMNVEV (reference sequence). DNA for the CDR3: TGTGCCAGCTCCCGGAGGGGACAGGGTTACACAGATACGCAGTATTTT. Amino acid sequence: CASSRRGQGYTDTQYF.

V gene TRBV2 combines with J gene TRBJ2-5; 7 bases line up with TRBD1. Germline CDR1 reads SNHLY; CDR2 reads FYNNEI. The CDR3 sequence is 14 residues long. V dropped 7 bases and J dropped 5; count of bases not matched to a gene: 10. CDR3 bases: TGTGCCAGCACAACAGGGACAGTCGTGGAGACCCAGTACTTC. Its translation: CASTTGTVVETQYF. Based on the CDR3 plus reference TRBV2 and TRBJ2-5, the full variable domain is EPEVTQTPSHQVTQMGQEVILRCVPISNHLYFYWYRQILGQKVEFLVSFYNNEISEKSEIFDDQFSVERPDGSNFTLKIRSTKLEDSAMYFCASTTGTVVETQYFGPGTRLLVL.

The V and J genes are TRBV28 and TRBJ1-1, with TRBD1 matching 7 bases. Germline CDR1 reads MDHEN; CDR2 reads SYDVKM. This CDR3 is 15 amino acids long. The junction had 14 bases not matched to a gene; V was cut back by 7 bases and J by 6 bases. The CDR3 DNA sequence: TGTGCCAGCACCCAAGTTAACGACAGGGCCCCTGAAGCTTTCTTT. Amino acids: CASTQVNDRAPEAFF.

This chain uses TRBV6-5 with TRBJ2-7; D might be TRBD1 (6 bases). Germline V gene lookup returns CDR1 MNHEY and CDR2 SVGAGI. Trimming stripped 6 bases from V and 2 bases from J, with 11 bases between. This CDR3 is 13 amino acids long. CDR3 nucleotides: TGTGCCAGCAGCCCGACAGGAGCCTACGAGCAGTACTTC. It translates to CASSPTGAYEQYF.

V is TRBV18 and J is TRBJ2-7; TRBD2 aligns across 7 bases. The V segment lost 3 bases and the J segment 5 bases; nucleotides outside the gene matches: 16. There are 17 residues in the CDR3. CDR1 KGHSH and CDR2 LQKENI come from the germline V gene. CDR3 nucleotides: TGTGCCAGCTCACCTGATCTAGGACTAGAGGGCGTCCACGAGCAGTACTTC. It translates to CASSPDLGLEGVHEQYF. The variable domain in full, with the rest retrieved from reference TRBV18 and TRBJ2-7, is NAGVMQNPRHLVRRRGQEARLRCSPMKGHSHVYWYRQLPEEGLKFMVYLQKENIIDESGMPKERFSAEFPKEGPSILRIQQVVRGDSAAYFCASSPDLGLEGVHEQYFGPGTRLTVT.

The table lists this clone with a count of one. The chain joins TRBV11-3 to TRBJ2-1, with a tentative D call TRBD2 (6 bases). The germline gives CDR1 SGHNT, CDR2 YENEEA. The length of the CDR3 is 15 residues. Trimming pared 4 bases from V and 2 bases from J, leaving 12 bases between. The CDR3 bases are TGTGCCAGCAGCTCCGGGACTTACGCCTACAATGAGCAGTTCTTC. Protein: CASSSGTYAYNEQFF.

The chain uses TRBV5-1 and TRBJ2-7, with a possible D match to TRBD1 (6 bases). Trimming left V 0 bases short and J 3 bases short, with 7 bases between. In germline, CDR1 is SGHRS, CDR2 YFSETQ. The CDR3 consists of 13 residues. The CDR3 reads CASSLGQVYEQYF. CDR3 DNA: TGCGCCAGCAGCTTGGGACAGGTCTACGAGCAGTACTTC.

The chain recombines TRBV7-2 with TRBJ1-2; D is possibly TRBD1 (6 bases). V dropped 3 bases and J dropped 8 bases, with 10 bases sitting between them. CDR1 SGHTA and CDR2 FQGNSA come from the germline V gene. The CDR3 sequence is 12 residues long. CDR3 protein: CASSFRGQGYTF. CDR3 nucleotide sequence: TGTGCCAGCAGCTTCAGGGGCCAAGGCTACACCTTC.

The chain couples TRBV5-1 to TRBJ1-4, with D uncertain. V gave up 4 bases and J gave up 7 bases, with 17 bases separating them. Germline V gene lookup returns CDR1 SGHRS and CDR2 YFSETQ. This CDR3 contains 15 residues. The CDR3 loop reads CASSLSRGRSEKLFF. The CDR3 bases are TGCGCCAGCAGCCTAAGCCGGGGTCGGAGTGAAAAACTGTTTTTT.

This chain uses TRBV27 with TRBJ2-3, with D perhaps TRBD1 (5 bases). Deletions cut 3 bases from V and 2 bases from J, with 6 bases between. The V gene's germline CDR1 is MNHEY and CDR2 SMNVEV (reference sequence). There are 13 residues in the CDR3. The DNA for the CDR3 is TGTGCCAGCAGTTTGACAGCCACAGATACGCAGTATTTT. Amino acids: CASSLTATDTQYF.

This clone was counted a single time. This CDR3 reads CASSLNQGIYEKLFF. CDR3 nucleotides: TGTGCCAGCAGTTTAAATCAGGGCATATATGAAAAACTGTTTTTT. The chain links TRBV28 to TRBJ1-4; TRBD1 is a possible D gene (5 bases). In germline, CDR1 is MDHEN, CDR2 SYDVKM. The germline V and J ends were trimmed by 2 bases and 6 bases, with 13 bases remaining between them. This CDR3 region has 15 residues.